This T cell receptor (beta chain) derives from a study of Graves' ophthalmopathy and Graves' hyperthyroidism. The study's findings and limits: Blood was where most expanded thyroid clonotypes above 0.001 frequency also turned up.

Many counts were recorded for this clonotype. Its antigen is unidentified. Ophthalmopathy donors showed moderate-to-severe activity, CAS ≥3, NOSPECS ≥4 and a duration under 3 months. RNA transcripts yielded amplified TCR beta CDR3 regions. First-round RT-PCR employed HTBI primers, with a second-round multiplex PCR after it. TCRdb reprocessed the multiplex PCR reads via MiXCR and lists one record per CDR3 protein. The sample has 660,000 or so distinct CDR3 sequences, roughly 39% seen once. The clonotype comes from an adult man with Graves' ophthalmopathy. The sample consisted of peripheral blood.

The CDR3 DNA reads TGTGCCAGCAGCCCGACAGGGGAGGGTTATGGCTACACCTTC. Amino acid sequence: CASSPTGEGYGYTF. The chain is built from TRBV11-2 and TRBJ1-2, with 8 bases that match TRBD1. This CDR3 contains 14 residues. Germline V CDR1 and CDR2: SGHAT, FQNNGV. V dropped 5 bases and J dropped 5; count of bases not matched to a gene: 7. Using reference TRBV11-2 and TRBJ1-2 for the parts outside the CDR3, the full variable domain is EAGVAQSPRYKIIEKRQSVAFWCNPISGHATLYWYQQILGQGPKLLIQFQNNGVVDDSQLPKDRFSAERLKGVDSTLKIQPAKLEDSAVYLCASSPTGEGYGYTFGSGTRLTVV.